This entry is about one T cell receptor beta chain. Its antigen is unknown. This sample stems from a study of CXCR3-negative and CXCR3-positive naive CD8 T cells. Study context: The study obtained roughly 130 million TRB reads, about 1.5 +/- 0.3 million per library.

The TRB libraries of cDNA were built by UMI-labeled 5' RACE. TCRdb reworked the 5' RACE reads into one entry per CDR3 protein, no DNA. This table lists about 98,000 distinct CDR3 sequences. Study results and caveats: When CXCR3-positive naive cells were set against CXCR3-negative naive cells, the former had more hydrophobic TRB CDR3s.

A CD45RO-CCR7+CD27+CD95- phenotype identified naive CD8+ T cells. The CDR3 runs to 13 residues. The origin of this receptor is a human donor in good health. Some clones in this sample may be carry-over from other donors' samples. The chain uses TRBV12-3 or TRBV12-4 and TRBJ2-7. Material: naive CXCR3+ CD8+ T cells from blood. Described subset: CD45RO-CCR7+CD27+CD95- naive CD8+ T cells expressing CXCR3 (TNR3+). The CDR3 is CASSLDTSSQQYF.